These 21 T cell receptor beta chains were all obtained from the same sample, sequenced in a study of OX40 agonist ivuxolimab in advanced cancers. Repertoires were generated with immunoSEQ multiplex PCR, while TCRdb's copy carries only in-frame clones and drops some. The data contain tens of thousands of clones, about 90% of them singletons. The source was CD4+ or CD8+ T cells sorted from blood, collected in a trial of the OX40 agonist ivuxolimab. These receptors originate from an adult with an advanced solid tumor such as melanoma, head and neck, liver or kidney cancer.

The chain joins TRBV5-5 to TRBJ1-1; no reliable D call. V shed 0 bases and J shed 0 bases, with 3 bases lying between them. Germline V gene data show CDR1 as SGHKS and CDR2 as YYEKEE (reference sequence). The CDR3 loop spans 13 amino acids. The CDR3 DNA follows: TGTGCCAGCAGCTTGGGAGTGAACACTGAAGCTTTCTTT. Its translation: CASSLGVNTEAFF.

This clone was observed once. V gene TRBV19 combines with J gene TRBJ1-5; D is ambiguous. Germline V gene sequence: CDR1 LNHDA, CDR2 SQIVND (reference sequence). V was cut by 6 bases and J by 1 base, with 10 bases left in between. The CDR3 has 14 residues. CDR3 sequence: CASSPIASNQPQHF. DNA of the CDR3: TGTGCCAGTAGCCCAATAGCCAGCAATCAGCCCCAGCATTTT.

The chain uses TRBV5-4 and TRBJ1-1; the match to TRBD1 covers 8 bases. This CDR3 has 13 residues. Germline V CDR1 and CDR2: SGHNT, YYREEE (reference sequence). V lost 4 bases, J lost 9 bases, and 8 bases stayed unmatched. The CDR3 spells CASSGGQAQKAFF. CDR3 bases: TGTGCCAGCAGCGGGGGACAGGCCCAAAAAGCTTTCTTT.

The chain has TRBV19 and TRBJ1-1; D not resolved. V lost 5 bases, J lost 7 bases, and 11 bases lay in between. CDR1 and CDR2 (germline): LNHDA, SQIVND (reference sequence). The CDR3 runs to 12 residues. The chain's CDR3 is CASSDPLSEAFF. CDR3 in DNA: TGTGCCAGTAGTGACCCGCTGAGTGAAGCTTTCTTT.

The rearrangement uses TRBV27 and TRBJ2-1, with unresolved D. The germline V and J ends were trimmed by 9 bases and 7 bases, with 22 bases remaining between them. The CDR3 is 15 amino acids. Germline loops: CDR1 MNHEY, CDR2 SMNVEV (reference sequence). The CDR3 coding sequence is TGTGCCAGTAAAGATTACGGAGCGTCTGGGAATGAGCAGTTCTTC. This translates into CASKDYGASGNEQFF.

The chain carries TRBV27 and TRBJ2-7; 9 bases agree with TRBD1. Germline V lookup: CDR1 MNHEY, CDR2 SMNVEV (reference sequence). CDR3 length equals 16 residues. Trimming cost V 3 bases and J 5 bases; bases outside gene matches: 11. The CDR3 reads CASSLLSTGGKNEQYF. In nucleotides, the CDR3 is TGTGCCAGCAGTTTGCTCTCGACAGGGGGTAAGAACGAGCAGTACTTC.

The chain recombines TRBV9 with TRBJ2-2; 7 bases are a match to TRBD1. The CDR3 runs 17 residues. Unmatched junction bases numbered 7, after V lost 0 bases and J lost 2 bases. Germline V gene lookup returns CDR1 SGDLS and CDR2 YYNGEE. The CDR3 DNA reads TGTGCCAGCAGCGTAGATGCAGGGGGTTCTAACACCGGGGAGCTGTTTTTT. Translated, it gives CASSVDAGGSNTGELFF.

The CDR3 protein is CASSLTGAEAFF. The CDR3 DNA reads TGTGCCAGCAGCTTGACAGGGGCTGAAGCTTTCTTT. The chain has TRBV5-4 and TRBJ1-1, with TRBD1 identical over 7 bases. CDR3 length equals 12 residues. From germline, CDR1 is SGHNT and CDR2 YYREEE (reference sequence). Losses at the gene ends were 1 base for V and 6 bases for J; bases not matched to a gene: 0.

V usage is TRBV4-1 and J usage is TRBJ2-7; 7 bases line up with TRBD1. Per germline, CDR1 MGHRA and CDR2 YSYEKL. This CDR3 spans 15 amino acids. V shed 0 bases, J shed 1 base, and the junction held 3 bases outside the gene matches. The CDR3 loop is CASSQEGQSSYEQYF. The DNA for the CDR3 is TGCGCCAGCAGCCAAGAGGGACAGAGTTCCTACGAGCAGTACTTC.

The chain employs TRBV9 and TRBJ2-2; D remains unclear. Germline V CDR1 and CDR2: SGDLS, YYNGEE. The CDR3 covers 12 residues. The V and J ends lost 4 bases and 6 bases respectively, with 7 bases between them. The CDR3 nucleotides are TGTGCCAGCAGCCCCTATGCCGGGGAGCTGTTTTTT. Translating gives CASSPYAGELFF.

The gene calls are TRBV11-2 and TRBJ2-3; D is ambiguous. CDR3 length: 12 amino acids. Trimming removed 1 base from V and 5 bases from J, with 4 bases in between. Germline values: CDR1 SGHAT, CDR2 FQNNGV. DNA for the CDR3: TGTGCCAGCAGCTTAGGGATAGATACGCAGTATTTT. Its translation: CASSLGIDTQYF. Using reference TRBV11-2 and TRBJ2-3 for the parts outside the CDR3, the full variable domain is EAGVAQSPRYKIIEKRQSVAFWCNPISGHATLYWYQQILGQGPKLLIQFQNNGVVDDSQLPKDRFSAERLKGVDSTLKIQPAKLEDSAVYLCASSLGIDTQYFGPGTRLTVL.

In its sample, this clone was seen once. The V and J genes are TRBV7-9 and TRBJ2-7; D is unclear. Germline CDR1 SEHNR, CDR2 FQNEAQ (reference sequence). V lost 3 bases, J lost 3 bases, and 9 bases lay in between. The CDR3 consists of 13 residues. The CDR3: CASSFETIYEQYF. For the CDR3, the DNA is TGTGCCAGCAGCTTCGAGACAATCTACGAGCAGTACTTC.

This chain uses TRBV6-5 with TRBJ2-2, with D perhaps TRBD1 or TRBD2 (5 bases each). V was clipped by 0 bases and J by 7 bases, with 9 bases between them. The CDR3 sequence is 14 residues long. CDR1 and CDR2 (germline): MNHEY, SVGAGI. The CDR3 DNA sequence: TGTGCCAGCAGTTACTCGAGGGGAAGCGGGGAGCTGTTTTTT. It translates to CASSYSRGSGELFF.

The chain has TRBV19 and TRBJ1-2; possible D gene TRBD1, 5 bases. The germline V and J ends were trimmed by 9 bases and 1 base, with 15 bases remaining between them. This CDR3 is 14 amino acids long. Looked up from germline, CDR1 is LNHDA and CDR2 is SQIVND (reference sequence). CDR3 sequence (DNA): TGTGCCAGCCTTCCGGGGCTTCATAACTATGGCTACACCTTC. This encodes CASLPGLHNYGYTF. Combining the CDR3 with reference TRBV19 and TRBJ1-2 gives the whole variable domain DGGITQSPKYLFRKEGQNVTLSCEQNLNHDAMYWYRQDPGQGLRLIYYSQIVNDFQKGDIAEGYSVSREKKESFPLTVTSAQKNPTAFYLCASLPGLHNYGYTFGSGTRLTVV.

The chain combines TRBV4-3 with TRBJ2-2; D perhaps matches TRBD2 (6 bases). The CDR3 is 19 residues long. Germline V gives CDR1 LGHNA, CDR2 YSLEER. The V end lost 1 base, the J end lost 4 bases, and 22 bases lay between the germline ends. The CDR3 sequence: CASSQVDGMGGVTTGELFF. In nucleotides, the CDR3 is TGCGCCAGCAGCCAAGTGGATGGGATGGGCGGGGTCACCACCGGGGAGCTGTTTTTT.

This chain joins TRBV11-2 and TRBJ1-3; no firm D call. This CDR3 is built from 16 residues. Trimming removed 2 bases from V and 1 base from J, with 12 bases in between. Germline-derived CDR1 and CDR2 are SGHAT and FQNNGV. The CDR3 sequence: CASSLFTPGSGNTIYF. CDR3 nucleotide sequence: TGTGCCAGCAGCTTATTCACGCCGGGATCTGGAAACACCATATATTTT.

In this sample, this clone turned up a few times. The chain has TRBV6-5 and TRBJ1-1, with D uncertain. The CDR3 totals 11 residues. Per germline, CDR1 MNHEY and CDR2 SVGAGI. Trimming shortened V by 7 bases and J by 1 base, and 4 bases separated the two germline ends. CDR3 loop: CASTKNTEAFF. DNA for the CDR3: TGTGCCAGCACTAAGAACACTGAAGCTTTCTTT.

The chain carries TRBV29-1 and TRBJ1-2; 8 bases fit TRBD1. V lost 4 bases and J lost 4; bases outside the gene matches: 8. CDR1 SQVTM and CDR2 ANQGSEA come from the germline V gene. There are 14 residues in the CDR3. CDR3 sequence reads: CSVAWQGALYGYTF. Written as DNA, the CDR3 is TGCAGCGTTGCTTGGCAGGGGGCTCTCTATGGCTACACCTTC.

The chain recombines TRBV7-2 with TRBJ2-1, with 9 bases aligning to TRBD2. CDR1 SGHTA and CDR2 FQGNSA come from the germline V gene. The trim removed 3 bases at V and 5 bases at J, leaving 8 bases unmatched. The CDR3 loop spans 16 amino acids. As DNA, the CDR3 is TGTGCCAGCAGCTTCCGGGGGCGGGAGGGCGACAATGAGCAGTTCTTC. The encoded protein is CASSFRGREGDNEQFF.

The chain uses TRBV15 and TRBJ2-5, with 11 bases that match TRBD2. Trimming took 4 bases from V and 6 from J; bases not matched to a gene: 4. Germline CDR1 is LNHNV and CDR2 is YYDKDF (reference sequence). The CDR3 contains 14 residues. CDR3: CATSTASGRQTQYF. In DNA form, the CDR3 reads TGTGCCACCAGCACTGCTAGCGGGAGGCAGACCCAGTACTTC.

The chain combines TRBV7-2 with TRBJ2-1, with 11 bases fitting TRBD2. Trimming removed 2 bases from V and 7 bases from J; junction bases left unmatched: 7. Looked up from germline, CDR1 is SGHTA and CDR2 is FQGNSA. The CDR3 is 16 residues long. DNA of the CDR3: TGTGCCAGCAGCTTAAGACTAGCGGGATTACTAAATGAGCAGTTCTTC. Its protein is CASSLRLAGLLNEQFF.